These 14 T cell receptor beta chains came from one sample sequenced in a study of identifying expanded T cells in peripheral blood. Sequencing was performed with immunoSEQ multiplex PCR; in TCRdb, only in-frame clones are kept and a portion is missing. The sample shows about 100,000 clones, over 75% of them seen only once. What was sequenced was blood. These receptors were taken from a person between 18 and 69 years old in good health.

The chain couples TRBV7-9 to TRBJ2-6; either TRBD1 or TRBD2 may supply D (6 bases each). Germline CDR1 is SEHNR and CDR2 is FQNEAQ (reference sequence). The V end lost 5 bases, the J end lost 0 bases, and 17 bases lay between the germline ends. CDR3 size: 18 residues. CDR3 DNA: TGTGCCAGCAGCCCGGGACCGGGGGCCGGCTCTGGGGCCAACGTCCTGACTTTC. Encoded protein: CASSPGPGAGSGANVLTF.

The chain joins TRBV27 to TRBJ2-2, with TRBD2 matching 7 bases. The CDR3 is 14 residues long. Losses at the gene ends were 6 bases for V and 6 bases for J; bases not matched to a gene: 7. Per germline, CDR1 MNHEY and CDR2 SMNVEV (reference sequence). CDR3 in amino acids: CASRPLLAPGELFF. CDR3 nucleotides: TGTGCCAGCAGGCCCCTACTAGCGCCCGGGGAGCTGTTTTTT.

Concerning this clone itself: Other nucleotide sequences in the sample specify the same CDR3. The gene calls are TRBV19 and TRBJ2-7, with TRBD2 identical over 12 bases. V lost 10 bases, J lost 6 bases, and 13 bases stayed unmatched. The germline V gene encodes CDR1 LNHDA and CDR2 SQIVND (reference sequence). The CDR3 runs 15 residues. The CDR3 region is CATRGLAGGAGEQYF. The CDR3 DNA reads as TGTGCCACTCGGGGGCTAGCGGGGGGGGCCGGCGAGCAGTACTTC. Based on the CDR3 plus reference TRBV19 and TRBJ2-7, the full variable domain is DGGITQSPKYLFRKEGQNVTLSCEQNLNHDAMYWYRQDPGQGLRLIYYSQIVNDFQKGDIAEGYSVSREKKESFPLTVTSAQKNPTAFYLCATRGLAGGAGEQYFGPGTRLTVT.

The CDR3 nucleotides are TGTGCCAGCAGTACAGGGCCCGGGGCCAAAAACATTCAGTACTTC. It translates to CASSTGPGAKNIQYF. The chain couples TRBV2 to TRBJ2-4, with a possible D match to TRBD1 (6 bases). Germline CDR1 reads SNHLY; CDR2 reads FYNNEI. The CDR3 sequence is 15 residues long. The ends were cut back, 5 bases at V and 1 base at J, with 12 bases in the middle.

The chain has TRBV4-1 and TRBJ1-6; no firm D call. Germline V gives CDR1 MGHRA, CDR2 YSYEKL. The V gene lost 4 bases and the J gene lost 0 bases, with 10 bases spanning the gap. The CDR3 is 16 amino acids. The CDR3 loop reads CASSRGRDSYNSPLHF. CDR3 sequence (DNA): TGCGCCAGCAGCCGCGGACGGGACTCCTATAATTCACCCCTCCACTTT.

This chain links TRBV27 with TRBJ1-2; D is possibly TRBD1 (6 bases). Germline CDR1 and CDR2: MNHEY and SMNVEV (reference sequence). V dropped 5 bases and J dropped 7 bases, with 14 bases sitting between them. This CDR3 contains 13 residues. CDR3 coding DNA: TGTGCCAGCAGTCCCCAAGGAGGGGGTGGCTACACCTTC. This sequence encodes CASSPQGGGGYTF.

V usage is TRBV5-1 and J usage is TRBJ1-3; no definite D call. Deletions cut 0 bases from V and 4 bases from J, with 17 bases between. In germline, CDR1 is SGHRS, CDR2 YFSETQ. This CDR3 has 17 amino acids. The CDR3 region has the DNA TGCGCCAGCAGCTTGGAAGTTGGTGGTTGGACCGGAAACACCATATATTTT. Its protein product is CASSLEVGGWTGNTIYF.

The chain carries TRBV7-2 and TRBJ1-3; D gene uncertain. V gave up 5 bases and J gave up 0 bases, with 14 bases separating them. Per the germline V gene, CDR1 is SGHTA and CDR2 is FQGNSA. The CDR3 has 16 residues. CDR3: CASSPVAADSGNTIYF. CDR3 coding DNA: TGTGCCAGCAGCCCTGTCGCAGCCGACTCTGGAAACACCATATATTTT. Together with reference TRBV7-2 and TRBJ1-3, the CDR3 gives the full variable domain: GAGVSQSPSNKVTEKGKDVELRCDPISGHTALYWYRQSLGQGLEFLIYFQGNSAPDKSGLPSDRFSAERTGGSVSTLTIQRTQQEDSAVYLCASSPVAADSGNTIYFGEGSWLTVV.

The rearrangement uses TRBV7-9 and TRBJ1-1, with D possibly TRBD1 on 5 matching bases. There are 11 residues in the CDR3. CDR1 is SEHNR and CDR2 is FQNEAQ in the germline V gene (reference sequence). Trimming cost V 5 bases and J 11 bases, with 12 bases left between them. The CDR3: CASSRQSPAFF. CDR3 coding DNA: TGTGCCAGCAGCCGACAGTCACCGGCTTTCTTT.

J is TRBJ1-3 and V is TRBV29-1, with D unclear. Between the trimmed V and J ends, which lost 4 bases and 0 bases, there was a span of 10 bases. The CDR3 extends over 14 amino acids. Germline assignment: CDR1 SQVTM and CDR2 ANQGSEA. The CDR3 coding sequence is TGCAGCGTTGGGGAGGAGAACTCTGGAAACACCATATATTTT. The encoded protein is CSVGEENSGNTIYF.

The chain joins TRBV7-3 to TRBJ2-1; 7 nucleotides line up with TRBD1. In germline, CDR1 is SGHTA, CDR2 FQGTGA. Trimming cost V 5 bases and J 3 bases; bases outside gene matches: 4. The CDR3 has 14 amino acids. In DNA, the CDR3 is TGTGCCAGCAGCGGGACAGAGGGCTACAATGAGCAGTTCTTC. This sequence encodes CASSGTEGYNEQFF.

The V and J genes are TRBV10-2 and TRBJ1-1, with D possibly TRBD1 on 5 matching bases. V was cut by 0 bases and J by 5 bases, with 7 bases left in between. The germline CDR1 and CDR2 sequences are WSHSY and SAAADI. CDR3 length: 13 residues. CDR3: CASSESEGTEAFF. CDR3 DNA: TGCGCCAGCAGTGAGTCCGAGGGGACTGAAGCTTTCTTT.

The chain is built from TRBV9 and TRBJ1-6; 7 bases are shared with TRBD1. The CDR3 length is 15 residues. V shed 4 bases and J 7 bases; nucleotides not matched to a gene: 8. The germline CDR1 and CDR2 sequences are SGDLS and YYNGEE. The CDR3 DNA is TGTGCCAGCAGCCCCCGGACAGGCAAAAATTCACCCCTCCACTTT. This gives the protein CASSPRTGKNSPLHF.

This clone was seen just once. The J gene is TRBJ1-1, the V gene TRBV29-1; D not certain. The CDR3 spans 13 residues. Trimming removed 7 bases from V and 0 bases from J, with 12 bases in between. In germline, CDR1 is SQVTM, CDR2 ANQGSEA. CDR3 protein: CSASIPMNTEAFF. CDR3 nucleotides: TGCAGCGCTAGTATACCGATGAACACTGAAGCTTTCTTT.